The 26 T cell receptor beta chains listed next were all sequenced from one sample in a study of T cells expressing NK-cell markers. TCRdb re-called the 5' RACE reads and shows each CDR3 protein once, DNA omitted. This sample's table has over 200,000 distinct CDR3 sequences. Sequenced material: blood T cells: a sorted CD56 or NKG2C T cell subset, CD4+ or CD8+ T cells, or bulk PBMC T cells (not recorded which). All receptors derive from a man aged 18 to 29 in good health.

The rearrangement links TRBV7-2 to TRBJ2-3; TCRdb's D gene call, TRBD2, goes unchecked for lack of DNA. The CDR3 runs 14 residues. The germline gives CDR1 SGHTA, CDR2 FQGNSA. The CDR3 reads CASSLSGTSAPQYF. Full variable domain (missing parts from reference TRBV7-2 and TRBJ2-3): GAGVSQSPSNKVTEKGKDVELRCDPISGHTALYWYRQSLGQGLEFLIYFQGNSAPDKSGLPSDRFSAERTGGSVSTLTIQRTQQEDSAVYLCASSLSGTSAPQYFGPGTRLTVL.

The CDR3 here is CASRKEGKLFF. The V call is TRBV7-2, the J call TRBJ1-4. Germline V gene sequence: CDR1 SGHTA, CDR2 FQGNSA. The CDR3 is made up of 11 amino acids.

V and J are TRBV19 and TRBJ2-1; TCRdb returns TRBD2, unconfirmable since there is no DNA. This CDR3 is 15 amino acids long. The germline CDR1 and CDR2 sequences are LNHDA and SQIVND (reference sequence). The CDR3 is CASSTRGLDYNEQFF. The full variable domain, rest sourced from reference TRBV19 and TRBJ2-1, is DGGITQSPKYLFRKEGQNVTLSCEQNLNHDAMYWYRQDPGQGLRLIYYSQIVNDFQKGDIAEGYSVSREKKESFPLTVTSAQKNPTAFYLCASSTRGLDYNEQFFGPGTRLTVL.

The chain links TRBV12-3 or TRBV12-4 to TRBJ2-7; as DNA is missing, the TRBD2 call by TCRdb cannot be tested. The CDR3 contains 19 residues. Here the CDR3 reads CASSWGQGVGLAGGYEQYF.

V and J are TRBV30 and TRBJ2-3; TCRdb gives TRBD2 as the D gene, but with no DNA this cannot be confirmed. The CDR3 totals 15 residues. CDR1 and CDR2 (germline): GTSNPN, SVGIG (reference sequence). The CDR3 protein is CALDPGLADTDTQYF.

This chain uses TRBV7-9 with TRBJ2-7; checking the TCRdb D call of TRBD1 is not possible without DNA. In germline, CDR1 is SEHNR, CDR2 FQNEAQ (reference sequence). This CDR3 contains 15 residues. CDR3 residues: CASSFRGDSSYEQYF.

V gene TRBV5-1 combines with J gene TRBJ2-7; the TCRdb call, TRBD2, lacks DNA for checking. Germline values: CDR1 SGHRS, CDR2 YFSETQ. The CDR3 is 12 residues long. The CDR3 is CASRGTFYEQYF.

CDR3 sequence: CASSLEWTSNTQYF. This chain connects TRBV7-6 to TRBJ2-3; TCRdb returns TRBD1, unconfirmable since there is no DNA. CDR3 length: 14 amino acids. Germline assignment: CDR1 SGHVS and CDR2 FNYEAQ.

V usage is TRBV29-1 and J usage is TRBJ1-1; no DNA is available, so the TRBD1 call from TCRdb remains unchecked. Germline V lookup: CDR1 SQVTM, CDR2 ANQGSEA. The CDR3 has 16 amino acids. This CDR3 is CSVEPLNRVGTTEAFF.

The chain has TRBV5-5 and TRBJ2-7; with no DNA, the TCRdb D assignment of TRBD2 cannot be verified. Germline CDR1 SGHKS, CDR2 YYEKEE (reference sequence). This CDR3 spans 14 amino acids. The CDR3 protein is CASSQDFASYEQYF.

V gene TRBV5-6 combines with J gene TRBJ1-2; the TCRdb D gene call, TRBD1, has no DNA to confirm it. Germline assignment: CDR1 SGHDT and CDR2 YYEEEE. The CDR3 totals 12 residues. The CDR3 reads CASSWRQDGYTF.

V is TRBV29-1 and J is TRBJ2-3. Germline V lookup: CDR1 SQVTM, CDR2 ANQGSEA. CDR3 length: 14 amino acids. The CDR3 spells CSVVGRSVADTQYF.

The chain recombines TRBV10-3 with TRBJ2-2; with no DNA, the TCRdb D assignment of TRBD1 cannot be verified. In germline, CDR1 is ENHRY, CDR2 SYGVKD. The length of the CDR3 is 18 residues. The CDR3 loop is CAISESRGRRPNTGELFF.

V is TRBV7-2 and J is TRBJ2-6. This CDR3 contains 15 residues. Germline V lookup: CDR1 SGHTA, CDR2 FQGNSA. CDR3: CASSRRVITANVLTF.

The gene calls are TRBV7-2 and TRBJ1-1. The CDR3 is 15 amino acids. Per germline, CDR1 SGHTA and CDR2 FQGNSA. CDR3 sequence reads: CASSSQRLMNTEAFF.

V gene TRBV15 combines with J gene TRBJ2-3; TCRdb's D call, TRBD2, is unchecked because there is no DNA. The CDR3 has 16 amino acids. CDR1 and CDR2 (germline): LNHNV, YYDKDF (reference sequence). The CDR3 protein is CATSVGSGNPTDTQYF.

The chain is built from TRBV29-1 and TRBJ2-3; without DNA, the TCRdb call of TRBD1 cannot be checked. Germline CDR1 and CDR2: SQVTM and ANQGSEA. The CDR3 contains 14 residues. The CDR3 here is CSAKDSASTDTQYF.

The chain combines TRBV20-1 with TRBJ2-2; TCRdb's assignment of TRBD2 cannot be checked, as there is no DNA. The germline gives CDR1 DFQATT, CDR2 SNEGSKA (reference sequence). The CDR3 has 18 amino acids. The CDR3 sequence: CSAAIPWGLAGNTGELFF.

The CDR3 is CASSAQGSRDTQYF. The chain is built from TRBV6-1 and TRBJ2-3; the D call of TRBD1 rests on TCRdb alone, since no DNA is present to check it. This CDR3 has 14 amino acids. Germline CDR1 and CDR2: MNHNS and SASEGT.

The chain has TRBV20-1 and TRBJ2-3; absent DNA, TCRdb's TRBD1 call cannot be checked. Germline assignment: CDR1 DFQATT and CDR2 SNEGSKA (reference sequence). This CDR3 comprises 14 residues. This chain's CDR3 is CSARGQGNADTQYF.

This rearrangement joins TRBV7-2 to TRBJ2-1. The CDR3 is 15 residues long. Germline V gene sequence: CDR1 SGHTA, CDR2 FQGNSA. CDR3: CASSLGLYGSGEQFF.

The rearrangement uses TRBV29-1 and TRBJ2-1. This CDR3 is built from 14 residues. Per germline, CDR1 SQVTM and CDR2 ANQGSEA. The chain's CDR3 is CSVGFRLKNNEQFF.

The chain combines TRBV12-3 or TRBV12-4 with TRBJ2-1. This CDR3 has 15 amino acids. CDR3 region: CASSVAEKSYNEQFF.

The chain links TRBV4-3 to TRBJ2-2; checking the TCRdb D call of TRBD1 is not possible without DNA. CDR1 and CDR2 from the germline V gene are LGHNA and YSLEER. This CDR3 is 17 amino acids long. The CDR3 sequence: CASSQDPQGLITGELFF.

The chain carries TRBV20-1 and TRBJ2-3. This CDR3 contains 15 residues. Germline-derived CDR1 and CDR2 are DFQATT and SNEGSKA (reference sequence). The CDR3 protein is CSATSRSSTLDTQYF.

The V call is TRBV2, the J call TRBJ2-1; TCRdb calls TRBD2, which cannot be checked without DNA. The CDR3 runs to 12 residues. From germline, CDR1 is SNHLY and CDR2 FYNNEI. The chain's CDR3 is CASRGGNNEQFF.